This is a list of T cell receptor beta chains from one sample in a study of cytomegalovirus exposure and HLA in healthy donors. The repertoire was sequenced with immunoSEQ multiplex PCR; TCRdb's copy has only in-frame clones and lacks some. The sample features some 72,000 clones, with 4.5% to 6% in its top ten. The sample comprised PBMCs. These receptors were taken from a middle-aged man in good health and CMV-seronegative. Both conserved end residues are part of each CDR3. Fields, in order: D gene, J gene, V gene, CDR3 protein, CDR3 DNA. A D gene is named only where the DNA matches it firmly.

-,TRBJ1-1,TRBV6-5,CASMDATGEAFF,TGTGCCAGCATGGACGCCACGGGAGAAGCTTTCTTT
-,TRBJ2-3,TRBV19,CASRLRLDGTDTQYF,TGTGCCAGTAGATTGCGGCTGGATGGTACAGATACGCAGTATTTT
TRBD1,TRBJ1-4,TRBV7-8,CASSTRRMTGVGTNEKLFF,TGTGCCAGCAGCACTCGCCGGATGACAGGGGTGGGGACTAATGAAAAACTGTTTTTT
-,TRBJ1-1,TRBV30,CAWSQGLDTEAFF,TGTGCCTGGAGTCAGGGACTCGACACTGAAGCTTTCTTT
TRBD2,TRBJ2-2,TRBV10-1,CASSESGTTTGELFF,TGCGCCAGCAGTGAGTCCGGGACTACCACCGGGGAGCTGTTTTTT
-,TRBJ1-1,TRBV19,CASSMGPALNTEAFF,TGTGCCAGTAGTATGGGGCCAGCCCTGAACACTGAAGCTTTCTTT
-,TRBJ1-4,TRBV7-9,CASSSGTLIDNEKLFF,TGTGCCAGCAGCTCCGGGACACTTATCGATAATGAAAAACTGTTTTTT
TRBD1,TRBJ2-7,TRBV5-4,CASSGGQGAYEQYF,TGTGCCAGCAGCGGGGGACAGGGAGCCTACGAGCAGTACTTC
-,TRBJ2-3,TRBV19,CASKSSWGGDTQYF,TGTGCCAGTAAAAGCAGCTGGGGGGGCGATACGCAGTATTTT
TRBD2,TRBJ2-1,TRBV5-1,CASSLVAGGRDEQFF,TGCGCCAGCAGCTTGGTAGCGGGGGGGCGTGATGAGCAGTTCTTC
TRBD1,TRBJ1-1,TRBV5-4,CASSFDRARAEAFF,TGTGCCAGCAGCTTCGACAGGGCTCGGGCTGAAGCTTTCTTT
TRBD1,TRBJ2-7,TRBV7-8,CASSPQQGPSYEQYF,TGTGCCAGCAGCCCACAACAGGGGCCCTCCTACGAGCAGTACTTC
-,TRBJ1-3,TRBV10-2,CASSLTKGGNTIYF,TGCGCCAGCAGTCTGACGAAGGGGGGAAACACCATATATTTT
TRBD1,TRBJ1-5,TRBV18,CASSSAARGVYQPQHF,TGTGCCAGCTCATCCGCGGCCAGGGGGGTATATCAGCCCCAGCATTTT
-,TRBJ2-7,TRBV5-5,CASSLFRVAYEQYF,TGTGCCAGCAGCTTGTTCCGGGTTGCCTACGAGCAGTACTTC
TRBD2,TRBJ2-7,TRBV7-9,CASSYGLAESSYEQYF,TGTGCCAGCAGCTACGGACTAGCGGAAAGTTCCTACGAGCAGTACTTC
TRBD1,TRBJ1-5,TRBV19,CASTPRQGYQPQHF,TGTGCCAGTACACCGAGACAGGGTTATCAGCCCCAGCATTTT
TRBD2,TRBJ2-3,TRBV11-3,CASSPSGEYTQYF,TGTGCCAGCAGCCCGAGCGGGGAGTATACGCAGTATTTT
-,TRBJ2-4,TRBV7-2,CASSFMWRVRKNIQYF,TGTGCCAGCAGCTTTATGTGGAGGGTAAGGAAAAACATTCAGTACTTC
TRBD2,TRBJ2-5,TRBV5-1,CASSLTASGGAGQETQYF,TGCGCCAGCAGCTTAACCGCTAGCGGGGGGGCAGGGCAAGAGACCCAGTACTTC
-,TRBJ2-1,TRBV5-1,CASSPVGDHNEQFF,TGCGCCAGCAGCCCTGTCGGGGATCACAATGAGCAGTTCTTC
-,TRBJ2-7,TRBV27,CASSLQAGENEQYF,TGTGCCAGCAGTTTACAGGCAGGGGAAAACGAGCAGTACTTC
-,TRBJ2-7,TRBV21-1,CASSLPPGTVTYEQYF,TGTGCCAGCAGCCTCCCGCCCGGGACAGTGACCTACGAGCAGTACTTC
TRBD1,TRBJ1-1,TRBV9,CASSVAGGVNTEAFF,TGTGCCAGCAGCGTGGCAGGGGGCGTGAACACTGAAGCTTTCTTT
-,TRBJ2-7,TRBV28,CASSFPRYEQYF,TGTGCCAGCAGTTTTCCCAGGTACGAGCAGTACTTC
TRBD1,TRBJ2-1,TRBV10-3,CAISLGQVGSYNEQFF,TGTGCCATCAGTCTAGGACAGGTGGGGTCCTACAATGAGCAGTTCTTC
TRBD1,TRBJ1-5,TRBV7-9,CASSLSGGQGSQPQHF,TGTGCCAGCAGCTTGTCAGGGGGACAGGGAAGTCAGCCCCAGCATTTT
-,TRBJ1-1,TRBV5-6,CASSFRGVGNTEAFF,TGTGCCAGCAGCTTTCGGGGGGTGGGGAACACTGAAGCTTTCTTT
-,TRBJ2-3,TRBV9,CASSSLTDTQYF,TGTGCCAGCAGCTCCCTAACAGATACGCAGTATTTT
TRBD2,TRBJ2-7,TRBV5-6,CASSLGLAGVYEQYF,TGTGCCAGCAGCTTAGGACTAGCGGGAGTCTACGAGCAGTACTTC
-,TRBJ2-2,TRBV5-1,CASSLDSTGELFF,TGCGCCAGCAGCTTAGACAGTACCGGGGAGCTGTTTTTT
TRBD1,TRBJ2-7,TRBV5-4,CASSWDRASYEQYF,TGTGCCAGCAGCTGGGACAGGGCGTCCTACGAGCAGTACTTC
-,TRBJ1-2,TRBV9,CASSVGGPGRGSGGYTF,TGTGCCAGCAGCGTAGGGGGTCCTGGTAGGGGATCCGGTGGCTACACCTTC
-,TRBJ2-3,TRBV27,CASIQRNTDTQYF,TGTGCCAGCATTCAGCGTAACACAGATACGCAGTATTTT
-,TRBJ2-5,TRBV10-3,CAISALFETQYF,TGTGCCATCAGTGCCCTCTTTGAGACCCAGTACTTC
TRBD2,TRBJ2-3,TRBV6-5,CASSLSGASTDTQYF,TGTGCCAGCAGCCTTAGCGGGGCTAGCACAGATACGCAGTATTTT